Below are 17 T cell receptor beta chains sequenced from a single sample in a study of blood T cell repertoires in COVID-19. The protocol was immunoSEQ multiplex PCR, while the TCRdb copy is restricted to in-frame clones and leaves out a portion. Of about 110,000 clones in the sample, around 83% were seen once. The sample was peripheral blood. The receptors derive from a human donor in a cohort sampled during active COVID-19.

The V and J genes are TRBV12-3 or TRBV12-4 and TRBJ1-1; 7 bases match TRBD1. Trimming cost V 7 bases and J 4 bases; bases outside gene matches: 6. CDR3 length equals 13 residues. The CDR3 sequence: CASIDRAGTEAFF. The CDR3 coding sequence is TGTGCCAGCATCGACAGGGCGGGCACTGAAGCTTTCTTT.

The J gene is TRBJ1-2, the V gene TRBV6-4; D not resolved. With 3 bases removed from V and 0 bases from J, the gap between germline ends came to 5 bases. The CDR3 is made up of 13 amino acids. CDR1 is MRHNA and CDR2 is SNTAGT in the germline V gene. CDR3 residues: CASSETPNYGYTF. In DNA, the CDR3 is TGTGCCAGCAGTGAGACACCTAACTATGGCTACACCTTC.

The chain links TRBV28 to TRBJ1-2; 10 nucleotides agree with TRBD1. V gave up 5 bases and J gave up 8 bases; unmatched junction bases: 14. Germline CDR1 MDHEN, CDR2 SYDVKM. The CDR3 extends over 16 amino acids. As DNA, the CDR3 is TGTGCCAGCAGTCCGCGCCCCGGGACAGGGGCCGTCGGCTACACCTTC. This codes for CASSPRPGTGAVGYTF.

The gene calls are TRBV12-3 or TRBV12-4 and TRBJ1-2, with D unresolved. V lost 6 bases and J 8 bases, leaving 16 bases between the germline ends. The CDR3 is made up of 13 amino acids. CDR3 sequence: CASSPREGGGYTF. Written as DNA, the CDR3 is TGTGCCAGCAGCCCTCGCGAGGGCGGGGGCTACACCTTC.

V usage is TRBV1 and J usage is TRBJ1-6. TRBV1 has pseudogene status. This CDR3 contains 15 residues. CDR3 sequence (DNA): TGCACCAGCAGCCAAAGAGGGGGGGATAATTCATCCCTCCACTTT. The encoded protein is CTSSQRGGDNSSLHF.

This clone was seen just once. The genes are TRBV28 and TRBJ2-1; TRBD2 matches 11 bases. Germline values: CDR1 MDHEN, CDR2 SYDVKM. Trimming cost V 7 bases and J 0 bases; bases outside gene matches: 11. The CDR3 consists of 18 residues. As DNA, the CDR3 is TGTGCCAGCACCGGACTAGCGGGCGCCGTGCCCTCCTACAATGAGCAGTTCTTC. This gives the protein CASTGLAGAVPSYNEQFF.

This chain connects TRBV28 to TRBJ1-3; no clear D gene. V lost 2 bases and J lost 3, with 11 bases in between. From germline, CDR1 is MDHEN and CDR2 SYDVKM. The length of the CDR3 is 15 residues. The CDR3 sequence is CASSLRVPIGNTIYF. The CDR3 DNA follows: TGTGCCAGCAGTTTAAGAGTACCGATTGGAAACACCATATATTTT.

The chain joins TRBV4-2 to TRBJ2-1, with 9 nucleotides matching TRBD2. From germline, CDR1 is LGHNA and CDR2 YNFKEQ. Trimming took 2 bases from V and 2 from J; bases not matched to a gene: 4. The CDR3 has 16 residues. As DNA, the CDR3 is TGTGCCAGCAGCCAAATTTCTAGCGGGACCTACAATGAGCAGTTCTTC. It codes for CASSQISSGTYNEQFF.

V gene TRBV28 combines with J gene TRBJ1-2; weak D call: TRBD1 (6 bases). Germline CDR1 MDHEN, CDR2 SYDVKM. V lost 5 bases to trimming and J lost 6 bases, with 19 bases between them. The CDR3 is made up of 15 amino acids. CDR3 region: CASSLAPVGAHGYTF. DNA of the CDR3: TGTGCCAGCAGTCTAGCCCCCGTGGGGGCTCATGGCTACACCTTC.

This clone was observed once. The rearrangement uses TRBV28 and TRBJ1-2, with TRBD1 matching 9 bases. The V gene's germline CDR1 is MDHEN and CDR2 SYDVKM. V was clipped by 4 bases and J by 6 bases; unmatched bases: 6. This CDR3 is built from 14 residues. CDR3 nucleotide sequence: TGTGCCAGCAGTTCTACAGGGACAGGGAATGGCTACACCTTC. It translates to CASSSTGTGNGYTF.

J is TRBJ1-1 and V is TRBV18, with 10 bases matching TRBD1. CDR3 length: 14 amino acids. V lost 3 bases to trimming and J lost 6 bases; unmatched junction nucleotides: 4. Germline V gives CDR1 KGHSH, CDR2 LQKENI. The CDR3 nucleotides read TGTGCCAGCTCACCTGACAGGGGGCTCCCTGAAGCTTTCTTT. Translating it yields CASSPDRGLPEAFF.

This clone was recorded only once. The chain employs TRBV29-1 and TRBJ2-1; the match to TRBD2 covers 13 bases. The CDR3 sequence is 16 residues long. V shed 5 bases and J 0 bases; nucleotides not matched to a gene: 4. From germline, CDR1 is SQVTM and CDR2 ANQGSEA. CDR3 loop: CSVRTSGGISYNEQFF. In DNA form, the CDR3 reads TGCAGCGTTAGGACTAGCGGGGGAATCTCCTACAATGAGCAGTTCTTC.

The CDR3 loop reads CASSQDDRISGNTIYF. DNA for the CDR3: TGCGCCAGCAGCCAGGACGACAGGATTTCTGGAAACACCATATATTTT. This sequence joins TRBV4-1 and TRBJ1-3; TRBD1 might be the D (6 bases). CDR1 and CDR2 (germline): MGHRA, YSYEKL. The germline V and J ends were trimmed by 3 bases and 1 base, with 13 bases remaining between them. The CDR3 contains 16 residues.

V and J are TRBV30 and TRBJ2-7; TRBD1 matches 10 bases. The V and J ends lost 0 bases and 1 base, in that order; junction bases with no gene match: 3. The CDR3 is made up of 15 amino acids. Germline V gene lookup returns CDR1 GTSNPN and CDR2 SVGIG (reference sequence). The CDR3 protein is CAWSVQDRGSYEQYF. Here the CDR3 DNA reads TGTGCCTGGAGTGTACAGGACAGGGGGTCCTACGAGCAGTACTTC.

The chain combines TRBV5-1 with TRBJ2-3; D is perhaps TRBD1 (6 bases). V lost 4 bases and J 1 base, leaving 13 bases between the germline ends. This CDR3 has 15 residues. CDR1 is SGHRS and CDR2 is YFSETQ in the germline V gene. For the CDR3, the DNA is TGCGCCAGCAGCACCCTCCAGGGGCGCACAGATACGCAGTATTTT. Residues: CASSTLQGRTDTQYF.

The chain links TRBV7-8 to TRBJ1-1; D is ambiguous. Trimming stripped 5 bases from V and 4 bases from J, with 17 bases between. The CDR3 runs 15 residues. CDR1 and CDR2 (germline): SGHVS, FQNEAQ. The CDR3 DNA reads TGTGCCAGCAGCCGAGGTCAGGCTGGGAGCACTGAAGCTTTCTTT. Translated: CASSRGQAGSTEAFF.

V gene TRBV7-3 combines with J gene TRBJ2-7; a weak D match, TRBD2 (5 bases). This CDR3 is 14 amino acids long. The ends were cut back, 5 bases at V and 5 bases at J, with 16 bases in the middle. Germline V gene sequence: CDR1 SGHTA, CDR2 FQGTGA. CDR3 nucleotide sequence: TGTGCCAGCAGCCCCGGGATATGGGGTAACGAGCAGTACTTC. Translation: CASSPGIWGNEQYF.